What follows describes a single TCR beta chain. The target antigen is unknown. Only in-frame clones appear in the TCRdb table, and some are missing; sequencing was by immunoSEQ multiplex PCR. The table includes over 4,500 clones, roughly 72% detected once. Trimming cost V 7 bases and J 1 base, with 14 bases left between them. The V gene's germline CDR1 is SNHLY and CDR2 FYNNEI. CDR3 length: 14 amino acids. This entry comes from a study of T cell clonotyping in hematopoietic cell transplantation. Study-wide results and caveats: Graft donor and pretransplant recipient Inverse Simpson Index values predicted broader posttransplant TCR diversity. Few recipient clonotypes overlapped donors; over 95% were de novo at given depth. Pathologically expanded recipient clonotypes increased progressively from day 30 to day 180 as diversity fell.

The sample here was PBMCs, taken 100 days after allogeneic stem cell transplant. This sequence joins TRBV2 and TRBJ2-7; D is perhaps TRBD2 (6 bases). The clonotype comes from a female patient aged 45-60 years who had an allogeneic stem cell transplant, so the T cells may come from the graft donor. Some clones in this sample may be carry-over from other donors' samples. This CDR3 is CASTSGLDSYEQYF. The CDR3 DNA sequence: TGTGCCAGCACCTCGGGACTGGATTCCTACGAGCAGTACTTC.